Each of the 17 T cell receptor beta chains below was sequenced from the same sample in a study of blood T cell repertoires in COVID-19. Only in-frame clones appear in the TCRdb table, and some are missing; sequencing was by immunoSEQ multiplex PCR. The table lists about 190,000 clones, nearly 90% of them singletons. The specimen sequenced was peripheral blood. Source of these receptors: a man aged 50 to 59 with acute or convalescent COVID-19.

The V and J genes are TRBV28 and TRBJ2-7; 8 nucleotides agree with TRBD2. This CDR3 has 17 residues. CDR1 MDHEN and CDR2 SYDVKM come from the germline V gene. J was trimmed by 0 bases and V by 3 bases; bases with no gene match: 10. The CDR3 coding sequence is TGTGCCAGCAGTTTCGGGCTAGCGGGCCCGTCCTCCTACGAGCAGTACTTC. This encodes CASSFGLAGPSSYEQYF.

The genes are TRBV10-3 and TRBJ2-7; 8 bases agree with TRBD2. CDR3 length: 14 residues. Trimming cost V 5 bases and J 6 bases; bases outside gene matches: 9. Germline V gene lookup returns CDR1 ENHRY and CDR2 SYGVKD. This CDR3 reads CAISLPSGSGEQYF. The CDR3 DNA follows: TGTGCCATCAGTTTACCAAGCGGGAGCGGCGAGCAGTACTTC.

In nucleotides, the CDR3 is TGTGCCAGTAGCAAGGACGGGAGGGAAAATCAGCCCCAGCATTTT. This sequence encodes CASSKDGRENQPQHF. The chain uses TRBV19 and TRBJ1-5, with D hard to call. This CDR3 has 15 residues. Germline lookup yields CDR1 LNHDA and CDR2 SQIVND (reference sequence). Trimming took 6 bases from V and 4 from J, leaving 16 bases between them. The full variable domain, in which reference TRBV19 and TRBJ1-5 provide the parts outside the CDR3, is DGGITQSPKYLFRKEGQNVTLSCEQNLNHDAMYWYRQDPGQGLRLIYYSQIVNDFQKGDIAEGYSVSREKKESFPLTVTSAQKNPTAFYLCASSKDGRENQPQHFGDGTRLSIL.

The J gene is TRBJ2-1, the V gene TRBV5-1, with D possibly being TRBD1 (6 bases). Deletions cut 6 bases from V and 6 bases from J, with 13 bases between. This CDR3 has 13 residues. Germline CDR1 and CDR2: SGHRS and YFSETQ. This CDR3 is CASKPGVGNEQFF. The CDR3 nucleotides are TGCGCCAGCAAACCAGGGGTGGGCAATGAGCAGTTCTTC.

The CDR3 region has the DNA TGCGCCAGCAGCCAAGATCGTGACAGGGGGTCTCGCACAGATACGCAGTATTTT. Translating it yields CASSQDRDRGSRTDTQYF. J is TRBJ2-3 and V is TRBV4-1, with 9 nucleotides matching TRBD1. This CDR3 contains 18 residues. Trimming took 0 bases from V and 1 from J; bases not matched to a gene: 8. The germline gives CDR1 MGHRA, CDR2 YSYEKL.

The CDR3 spells CAISEQGTSYNSPLHF. The CDR3 nucleotides are TGTGCCATCAGTGAGCAGGGAACGTCCTATAATTCACCCCTCCACTTT. The V call is TRBV10-3, the J call TRBJ1-6, with TRBD1 as a possible D gene (5 bases). The CDR3 spans 16 residues. V was clipped by 2 bases and J by 1 base, with 9 bases between them. CDR1 and CDR2 from the germline V gene are ENHRY and SYGVKD.

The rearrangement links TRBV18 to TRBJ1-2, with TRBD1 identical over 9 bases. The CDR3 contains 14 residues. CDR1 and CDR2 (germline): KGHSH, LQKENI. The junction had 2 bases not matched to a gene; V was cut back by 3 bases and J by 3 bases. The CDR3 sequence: CASSPRDRDYGYTF. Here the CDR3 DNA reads TGTGCCAGCTCACCTCGGGACAGGGACTATGGCTACACCTTC.

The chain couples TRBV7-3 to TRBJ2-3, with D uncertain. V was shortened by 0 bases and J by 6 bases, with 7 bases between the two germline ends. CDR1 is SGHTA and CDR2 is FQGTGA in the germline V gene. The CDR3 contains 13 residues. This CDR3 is CASSLTYSDTQYF. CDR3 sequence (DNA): TGTGCCAGCAGCTTAACTTACTCCGATACGCAGTATTTT.

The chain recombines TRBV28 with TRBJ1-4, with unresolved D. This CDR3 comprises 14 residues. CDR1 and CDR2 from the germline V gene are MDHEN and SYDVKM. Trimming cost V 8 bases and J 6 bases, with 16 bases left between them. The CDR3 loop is CASDPRAGDEKLFF. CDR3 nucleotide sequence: TGTGCCAGCGATCCCCGGGCCGGGGATGAAAAACTGTTTTTT.

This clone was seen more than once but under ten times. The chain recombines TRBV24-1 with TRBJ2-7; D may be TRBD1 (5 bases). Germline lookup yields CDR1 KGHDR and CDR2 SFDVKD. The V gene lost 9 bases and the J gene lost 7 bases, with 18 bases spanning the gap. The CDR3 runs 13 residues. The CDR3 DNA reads TGTGCCACCGTCGTGCGTGGGGCCGGAGAGCAGTACGTC. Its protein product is CATVVRGAGEQYV.

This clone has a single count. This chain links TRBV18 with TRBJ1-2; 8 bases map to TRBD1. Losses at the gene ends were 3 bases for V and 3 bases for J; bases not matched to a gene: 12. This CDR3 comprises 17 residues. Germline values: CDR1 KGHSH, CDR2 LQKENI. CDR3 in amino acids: CASSPQSPLDRDYGYTF. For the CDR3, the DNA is TGTGCCAGCTCACCGCAGTCCCCATTGGACAGGGACTATGGCTACACCTTC.

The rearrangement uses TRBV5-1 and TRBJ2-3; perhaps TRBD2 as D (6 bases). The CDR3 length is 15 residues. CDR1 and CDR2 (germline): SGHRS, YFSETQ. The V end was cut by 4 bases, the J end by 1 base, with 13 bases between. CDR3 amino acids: CASSPGTPGTDTQYF. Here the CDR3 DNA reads TGCGCCAGCAGCCCCGGGACTCCCGGCACAGATACGCAGTATTTT.

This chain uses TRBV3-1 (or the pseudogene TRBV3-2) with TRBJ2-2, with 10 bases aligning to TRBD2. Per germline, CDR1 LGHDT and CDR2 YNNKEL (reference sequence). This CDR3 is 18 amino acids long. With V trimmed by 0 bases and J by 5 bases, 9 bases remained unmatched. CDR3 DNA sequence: TGTGCCAGCAGCCAAGATCGGCTAGCGGGAGTGGGGACCGGGGAGCTGTTTTTT. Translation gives CASSQDRLAGVGTGELFF.

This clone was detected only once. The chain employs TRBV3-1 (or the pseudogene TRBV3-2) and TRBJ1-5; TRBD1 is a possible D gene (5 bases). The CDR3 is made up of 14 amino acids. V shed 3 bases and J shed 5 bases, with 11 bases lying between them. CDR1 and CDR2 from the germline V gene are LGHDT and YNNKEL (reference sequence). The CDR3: CASSQLRGDQPQHF. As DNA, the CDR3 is TGTGCCAGCAGCCAGCTCCGGGGGGATCAGCCCCAGCATTTT.

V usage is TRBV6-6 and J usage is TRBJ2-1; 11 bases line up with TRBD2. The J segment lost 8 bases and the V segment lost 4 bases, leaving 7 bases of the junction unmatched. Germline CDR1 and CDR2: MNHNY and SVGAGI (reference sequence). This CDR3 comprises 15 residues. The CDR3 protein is CASSSTSGSRDEQFF. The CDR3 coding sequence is TGTGCCAGCAGTTCCACTAGCGGGAGTCGGGATGAGCAGTTCTTC.

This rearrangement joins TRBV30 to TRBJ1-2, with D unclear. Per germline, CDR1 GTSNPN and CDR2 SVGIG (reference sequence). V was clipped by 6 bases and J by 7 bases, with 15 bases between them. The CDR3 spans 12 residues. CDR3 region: CACPRRAAGYTF. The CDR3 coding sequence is TGTGCCTGTCCGAGGAGGGCGGCTGGCTACACCTTC.

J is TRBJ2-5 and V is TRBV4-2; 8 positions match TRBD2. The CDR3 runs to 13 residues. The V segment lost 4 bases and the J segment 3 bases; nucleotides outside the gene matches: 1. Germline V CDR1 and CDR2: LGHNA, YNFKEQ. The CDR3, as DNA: TGTGCCAGCAGCCGGCGGGGGGAAGAGACCCAGTACTTC. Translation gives CASSRRGEETQYF.